Following are 8 T cell receptor beta chains from one sample sequenced in a study of molecular identifiers for immune sequencing clone quantification. TCRdb re-derived calls from the PCR reads in MiXCR, one entry per CDR3 protein. The table records some 650,000 distinct CDR3 sequences, 15% to 20% of them present only once. Sequencing was performed on naive CD8+ T cells from blood, with Jurkat cell RNA spiked in. The subset denotes: FACS-sorted CD8+CD4-CCR7+CD45RA+ naive T cells. The receptors come from a human donor in good health. Some libraries in this study had Jurkat cell RNA spiked in.

This clonotype was observed at least ten times. The chain employs TRBV30 and TRBJ2-1; 14 bases line up with TRBD2. Trimming cost V 2 bases and J 0 bases; bases outside gene matches: 6. The germline V gene has CDR1 GTSNPN and CDR2 SVGIG (reference sequence). The CDR3 totals 18 residues. The CDR3 protein is CAWSRLAGGTSSYNEQFF. The CDR3 nucleotides are TGTGCCTGGAGTAGACTAGCGGGAGGGACGAGCTCCTACAATGAGCAGTTCTTC.

This clonotype came up many times. J is TRBJ2-7 and V is TRBV7-2; D may be TRBD1 (6 bases). Germline assignment: CDR1 SGHTA and CDR2 FQGNSA. Trimming took 3 bases from V and 3 from J, leaving 18 bases between them. This CDR3 comprises 16 residues. CDR3 loop: CASSLGPRGRGYEQYF. The CDR3 bases are TGTGCCAGCAGCTTGGGACCACGGGGCAGGGGCTACGAGCAGTACTTC.

A remark on this clonotype: Since a much larger clone is just one base distant, this may be a read error. J is TRBJ1-1 and V is TRBV3-1; no reliable D call. Germline V CDR1 and CDR2: LGHDT, YNNKEL (reference sequence). The CDR3 contains 15 residues. The V and J ends lost 5 bases and 5 bases respectively, with 18 bases between them. The CDR3 DNA sequence: TGTGCCAGCAGCTCCGCCTCAGAATTGGGGACTGAAGCTTTCTTT. It yields the protein CASSSASELGTEAFF.

There are a few counts of this clonotype. The V call is TRBV19, the J call TRBJ2-7, with unresolved D. V lost 1 base and J lost 2, with 12 bases in between. Germline CDR1 and CDR2: LNHDA and SQIVND (reference sequence). The CDR3 loop spans 15 amino acids. The CDR3 protein is CASSIVGASAYEQYF. As DNA, the CDR3 is TGTGCCAGTAGTATAGTGGGCGCAAGCGCCTACGAGCAGTACTTC.

As to this clonotype: A much larger clone lies one base from this, so it may be a read error. The V call is TRBV27, the J call TRBJ2-2, with D possibly TRBD1 on 6 matching bases. From germline, CDR1 is MNHEY and CDR2 SMNVEV (reference sequence). V was shortened by 5 bases and J by 0 bases, with 16 bases between the two germline ends. This CDR3 region has 17 residues. The CDR3 nucleotides read TGTGCCAGCAGTCACCACAGGGCTCAAACGAACACCGGGGAGCTGTTTTTT. Its protein is CASSHHRAQTNTGELFF.

This clonotype was detected ten times or more. This chain uses TRBV29-1 with TRBJ2-1; no clear D gene. Trimming shortened V by 1 base and J by 1 base, and 5 bases separated the two germline ends. Germline V gene sequence: CDR1 SQVTM, CDR2 ANQGSEA. The CDR3 loop spans 13 amino acids. The CDR3 sequence: CSVEVGSYNEQFF. The CDR3 DNA reads as TGCAGCGTTGAAGTTGGTTCCTACAATGAGCAGTTCTTC.

As to this clonotype: This sequence may be a read error, since a much larger clone differs from it by one base. This chain joins TRBV28 and TRBJ1-2, with no clear D. In germline, CDR1 is MDHEN, CDR2 SYDVKM. CDR3 length equals 11 residues. The CDR3 loop reads CASSLNYGCTF. For the CDR3, the DNA is TGTGCCAGCAGTTTAAACTATGGCTGCACCTTC.

The sample holds a few counts of this clonotype. A clone one base away is much larger, so this may be a read error. In this CDR3 the conserved last residue, phenylalanine or tryptophan, is missing, so a read error is likely. The chain employs TRBV6-6 and TRBJ2-7; TRBD2 agrees at 7 bases. The CDR3 runs 15 residues. V lost 6 bases, J lost 6 bases, and 14 bases stayed unmatched. Germline loops: CDR1 MNHNY, CDR2 SVGAGI (reference sequence). The DNA for the CDR3 is TGTGCCAGCAGAACAGACGGGGGGACCCTCGGCGAGCAGTACTCC. Protein sequence: CASRTDGGTLGEQYS.